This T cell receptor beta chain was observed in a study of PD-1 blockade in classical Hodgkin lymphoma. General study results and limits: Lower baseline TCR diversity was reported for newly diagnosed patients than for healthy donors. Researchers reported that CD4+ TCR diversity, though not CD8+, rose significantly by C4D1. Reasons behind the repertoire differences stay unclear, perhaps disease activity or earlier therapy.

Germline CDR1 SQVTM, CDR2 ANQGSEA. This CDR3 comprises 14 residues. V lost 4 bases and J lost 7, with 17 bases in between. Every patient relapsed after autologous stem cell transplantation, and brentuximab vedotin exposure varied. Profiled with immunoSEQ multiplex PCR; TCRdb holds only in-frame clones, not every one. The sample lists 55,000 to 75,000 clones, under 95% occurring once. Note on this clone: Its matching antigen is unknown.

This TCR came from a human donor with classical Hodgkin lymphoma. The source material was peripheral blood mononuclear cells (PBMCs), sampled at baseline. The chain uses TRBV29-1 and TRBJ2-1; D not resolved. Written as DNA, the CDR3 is TGCAGCGTTGCCCCTGGGAACTATCAGAATGAGCAGTTCTTC. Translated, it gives CSVAPGNYQNEQFF.